A single sample gave rise to the 23 T cell receptor beta chains below, sequenced in a study of a mutant IDH1 vaccine in newly diagnosed glioma. These receptors have no identified antigens. The time point denotes: week 5, during vaccination. Vaccination comprised doses that each held 300 ug of mutant IDH1 20-mer peptide, plus topical imiquimod. Assay used: immunoSEQ multiplex PCR; TCRdb lists only in-frame clones, some missing. Of about 25,000 clones detected, 75% to 80% appear once; the ten largest clones hold roughly a tenth. Source: PBMCs, taken from a glioma patient whose treatment included an IDH1 peptide vaccine. These receptors were collected from a middle-aged man with glioma.

In DNA, the CDR3 is TGTGCCAGCAGTTTGGCGGGGGTCCCCAATCAGCCCCAGCATTTT. Translation: CASSLAGVPNQPQHF. The V call is TRBV27, the J call TRBJ1-5, with a tentative D call TRBD1 (5 bases). The CDR3 contains 15 residues. Germline-derived CDR1 and CDR2 are MNHEY and SMNVEV (reference sequence). Trimming shortened V by 3 bases and J by 3 bases, and 12 bases separated the two germline ends.

The chain has TRBV7-2 and TRBJ2-1, with TRBD2 matching 7 bases. CDR1 SGHTA and CDR2 FQGNSA come from the germline V gene. This CDR3 is 14 amino acids long. Trimming cost V 5 bases and J 14 bases; bases outside gene matches: 15. For the CDR3, the DNA is TGTGCCAGCAGCGTTAGCGGGCCTAAAGGGTCCGAGTTCTTC. Translating it yields CASSVSGPKGSEFF.

The chain employs TRBV25-1 and TRBJ1-2; 9 positions agree with TRBD1. V lost 3 bases and J lost 6; bases outside the gene matches: 5. The CDR3 length is 14 residues. Looked up from germline, CDR1 is MGHDK and CDR2 is SYGVNS. The CDR3 here is CASSDYRGLDGYTF. The CDR3 DNA reads as TGTGCCAGCAGTGACTACAGGGGGCTGGATGGCTACACCTTC.

The chain couples TRBV7-2 to TRBJ2-7; 9 bases line up with TRBD1. Germline V gives CDR1 SGHTA, CDR2 FQGNSA. V shed 1 base, J shed 4 bases, and the junction held 2 bases outside the gene matches. This CDR3 spans 14 amino acids. Here the CDR3 DNA reads TGTGCCAGCAGCTTAGGGACAGGGGAATACGAGCAGTACTTC. It specifies CASSLGTGEYEQYF.

The rearrangement links TRBV6-1 to TRBJ2-5; D perhaps matches TRBD1 (5 bases). The CDR3 spans 11 residues. Trimming shortened V by 4 bases and J by 7 bases, and 7 bases separated the two germline ends. Germline-derived CDR1 and CDR2 are MNHNS and SASEGT. The CDR3: CASSAQGTQYF. The CDR3 region has the DNA TGTGCCAGCAGTGCGCAGGGGACCCAGTACTTC.

J is TRBJ2-3 and V is TRBV5-4, with 16 bases aligning to TRBD2. With V trimmed by 4 bases and J by 5 bases, 10 bases remained unmatched. The CDR3 totals 18 residues. Germline values: CDR1 SGHNT, CDR2 YYREEE (reference sequence). DNA of the CDR3: TGTGCCAGCAGCCGAAAGGGACTAGCGGGAGGGCCGGGAGATACGCAGTATTTT. Residues: CASSRKGLAGGPGDTQYF.

Here the CDR3 reads CASSLGGQGSEQYF. CDR3 bases: TGTGCCAGCAGCTTAGGGGGACAGGGAAGCGAGCAGTACTTC. This rearrangement joins TRBV7-6 to TRBJ2-5; 9 bases are shared with TRBD1. The end of the DNA is better explained by TRBJ2-7, so the J call may be wrong. Per germline, CDR1 SGHVS and CDR2 FNYEAQ. The CDR3 consists of 14 residues.

This clone was seen only once. The V gene is TRBV1, the J gene TRBJ2-2; the D call TRBD2 from the table was never checked on the DNA. TRBV1 is annotated as a pseudogene. The CDR3 has 17 amino acids. CDR3 in DNA: TGCACCAGCAGCCAAGATCAACCAGCGCAGAACACCGGGGAGCTGTTTTTT. Encoded protein: CTSSQDQPAQNTGELFF.

CDR3 sequence reads: CASTTKKAGTYEQYF. As DNA, the CDR3 is TGTGCCAGTACCACAAAAAAAGCGGGCACCTACGAGCAGTACTTC. J is TRBJ2-7 and V is TRBV19, with D possibly matching TRBD2 (6 bases). Germline CDR1 LNHDA, CDR2 SQIVND (reference sequence). Trimming left V 7 bases short and J 2 bases short, with 18 bases between. The CDR3 is 15 amino acids.

This clone appeared a single time. The gene calls are TRBV19 and TRBJ2-7, with D perhaps TRBD1 (6 bases). V lost 5 bases to trimming and J lost 2 bases, with 10 bases between them. Germline V lookup: CDR1 LNHDA, CDR2 SQIVND (reference sequence). This CDR3 region has 13 residues. In DNA, the CDR3 is TGTGCCAGTAGTGCGCGACAGGCCTACGAGCAGTACTTC. Protein: CASSARQAYEQYF.

The chain couples TRBV20-1 to TRBJ2-1; no firm D call. Trimming shortened V by 3 bases and J by 8 bases, and 5 bases separated the two germline ends. This CDR3 is 10 amino acids long. Germline V CDR1 and CDR2: DFQATT, SNEGSKA (reference sequence). CDR3 nucleotide sequence: TGCAGTGCTAGCAAGGATGAGCAGTTCTTC. It is translated as CSASKDEQFF.

This clone has a single count. The J gene is TRBJ2-3, the V gene TRBV19; TRBD1 agrees at 8 bases. V lost 4 bases to trimming and J lost 1 base; unmatched junction nucleotides: 1. The germline V gene encodes CDR1 LNHDA and CDR2 SQIVND (reference sequence). This CDR3 has 14 amino acids. The CDR3 bases are TGTGCCAGTAGTAACAGGGGGGGCACAGATACGCAGTATTTT. It specifies CASSNRGGTDTQYF. Full variable domain (outside the CDR3, taken from reference TRBV19 and TRBJ2-3): DGGITQSPKYLFRKEGQNVTLSCEQNLNHDAMYWYRQDPGQGLRLIYYSQIVNDFQKGDIAEGYSVSREKKESFPLTVTSAQKNPTAFYLCASSNRGGTDTQYFGPGTRLTVL.

The genes are TRBV7-9 and TRBJ2-5; D perhaps matches TRBD1 (6 bases). The CDR3 is 12 residues long. Between the trimmed V and J ends, which lost 8 bases and 4 bases, there was a span of 11 bases. Germline assignment: CDR1 SEHNR and CDR2 FQNEAQ (reference sequence). CDR3 DNA sequence: TGTGCCAGCCAAGGGGGTAGAGAGACCCAGTACTTC. This translates into CASQGGRETQYF.

The V and J genes are TRBV6-1 and TRBJ1-1; tentatively, D is TRBD1 (5 bases). V was clipped by 6 bases and J by 6 bases, with 14 bases between them. This CDR3 region has 13 residues. From germline, CDR1 is MNHNS and CDR2 SASEGT. This CDR3 reads CASREAGYAEAFF. CDR3 nucleotides: TGTGCCAGCAGGGAGGCAGGGTACGCTGAAGCTTTCTTT.

The rearrangement uses TRBV11-3 and TRBJ1-1; tentatively, D is TRBD1 (6 bases). The CDR3 is 16 amino acids. Between the trimmed V and J ends, which lost 0 bases and 7 bases, there was a span of 18 bases. The germline gives CDR1 SGHNT, CDR2 YENEEA. The CDR3, as DNA: TGTGCCAGCAGCTTAGACGGCAGGGGAGGAGAAAATGAAGCTTTCTTT. It encodes CASSLDGRGGENEAFF. Full variable domain (outside the CDR3, taken from reference TRBV11-3 and TRBJ1-1): EAGVVQSPRYKIIEKKQPVAFWCNPISGHNTLYWYLQNLGQGPELLIRYENEEAVDDSQLPKDRFSAERLKGVDSTLKIQPAELGDSAVYLCASSLDGRGGENEAFFGQGTRLTVV.

This clone appeared once. This chain uses TRBV7-2 with TRBJ1-5, with TRBD1 identical over 11 bases. V was pared by 5 bases and J by 4 bases, with 10 bases of the junction left unmatched. The CDR3 extends over 17 amino acids. Germline V gene lookup returns CDR1 SGHTA and CDR2 FQGNSA. The CDR3 protein is CASSQYLRDRGNQPQHF. The CDR3 nucleotides are TGTGCCAGCAGCCAATATCTTAGGGACAGGGGGAATCAGCCCCAGCATTTT.

The V and J genes are TRBV7-9 and TRBJ1-2; D uncertain. In germline, CDR1 is SEHNR, CDR2 FQNEAQ (reference sequence). The V end was cut by 2 bases, the J end by 3 bases, with 10 bases between. This CDR3 has 14 residues. CDR3 sequence: CASSLMIGHYGYTF. As DNA, the CDR3 is TGTGCCAGCAGCTTAATGATTGGACACTATGGCTACACCTTC.

The DNA of the CDR3 is TGTGCCACCAGCAGAGGCGGGACAGGTACCTACGAGCAGTACTTC. Translating gives CATSRGGTGTYEQYF. The rearrangement uses TRBV15 and TRBJ2-7; 8 bases fit TRBD1. The CDR3 has 15 amino acids. The germline CDR1 and CDR2 sequences are LNHNV and YYDKDF (reference sequence). V lost 1 base to trimming and J lost 2 bases; unmatched junction nucleotides: 4.

This sequence joins TRBV2 and TRBJ2-5; TRBD1 is a possible D gene (5 bases). With 2 bases removed from V and 0 bases from J, the gap between germline ends came to 13 bases. From germline, CDR1 is SNHLY and CDR2 FYNNEI. The CDR3 length is 16 residues. CDR3 residues: CASSERGLEYQETQYF. CDR3 DNA: TGTGCCAGCAGTGAAAGGGGCTTGGAGTACCAAGAGACCCAGTACTTC.

The CDR3 loop is CASSLGETQYF. CDR3 sequence (DNA): TGTGCCAGCAGCTTGGGAGAGACCCAGTACTTC. V gene TRBV11-2 combines with J gene TRBJ2-5; unclear D gene. Trimming removed 3 bases from V and 4 bases from J, with 3 bases in between. The CDR3 runs to 11 residues. Germline-derived CDR1 and CDR2 are SGHAT and FQNNGV.

The chain carries TRBV28 and TRBJ2-1; D possibly corresponds to TRBD2 (7 bases). V lost 8 bases to trimming and J lost 6 bases, with 11 bases between them. The CDR3 has 12 amino acids. The germline V gene has CDR1 MDHEN and CDR2 SYDVKM. For the CDR3, the DNA is TGTGCCAGCGTGGGGGGGCCCAATGAGCAGTTCTTC. This sequence encodes CASVGGPNEQFF.

This clone was detected a few times. V usage is TRBV9 and J usage is TRBJ1-1; 7 positions agree with TRBD1. Germline V gives CDR1 SGDLS, CDR2 YYNGEE. J lost 4 bases, V lost 3 bases, and 6 bases had no gene match. This CDR3 is built from 14 residues. CDR3: CASSETGLPTEAFF. The CDR3 DNA reads TGTGCCAGCAGCGAGACAGGGCTTCCCACTGAAGCTTTCTTT.

V is TRBV7-9 and J is TRBJ1-5; D is uncertain. The V end was cut by 1 base, the J end by 0 bases, with 13 bases between. Germline V gene lookup returns CDR1 SEHNR and CDR2 FQNEAQ (reference sequence). This CDR3 is built from 17 residues. The CDR3 sequence: CASSLGYLGYSNQPQHF. The CDR3 DNA reads TGTGCCAGCAGCTTAGGTTACTTAGGGTATAGCAATCAGCCCCAGCATTTT.